This is a list of T cell receptor beta chains from one sample in a study of blood T cells in healthy people across ages. TCRdb reprocessed the 5' RACE reads with MiXCR, giving one entry per CDR3 protein. Among some 940,000 distinct CDR3 sequences, around 29% were seen once, and the ten largest hold more than 8.5%. This sample was shared with a second study, whose subject was T cells of mothers and their children.

The sequencing input was blood. These TCRs come from a woman in her forties in good health. Each CDR3 is given with its conserved first and last residue.

>TRBV15
CATSRGGKRDYNSPLHF
>TRBV9
CASSVVAEGFYEQYF
>TRBV9
CASSVFPGRTNEKLFF
>TRBV4-3
CASSLSGGSSEKLFF
>TRBV7-9
CASSLSRLGRDNEQFF
>TRBV10-3
CAISESQGSETQYF
>TRBV5-4
CASSTGTANYGYTF
>TRBV20-1
CSARDATTAYGYTF
>TRBV18
CASSSADRNTEAFF
>TRBV14
CASSEQKQGARNTEAFF
>TRBV15
CATSRWVGSADEQYF
>TRBV20-1
CSATPTTRRGTDTQYF
>TRBV6-1
CASEDGRLWETQYF
>TRBV20-1
CSAREASVEQYF
>TRBV3-1
CASRPGTAPSGYTF
>TRBV5-1
CASSFEGPRNTEAFF
>TRBV6-2/TRBV6-3
CASSYSGGSGANVLTF
>TRBV5-6
CASSPTGVTEAFF
>TRBV5-1
CASSLGTGNSYEQYF
>TRBV7-2
CASSPKAYGEQYF
>TRBV18
CASSPGNSYGYTF
>TRBV7-3
CASSPGLLTDTQYF
>TRBV7-3
CASSLPSGPSYNEQFF
>TRBV21-1
CASSSTRGTGNQPQHF
>TRBV28
CASSLDHDEASISPQHF
>TRBV11-2
CASGPGASGNTTYF